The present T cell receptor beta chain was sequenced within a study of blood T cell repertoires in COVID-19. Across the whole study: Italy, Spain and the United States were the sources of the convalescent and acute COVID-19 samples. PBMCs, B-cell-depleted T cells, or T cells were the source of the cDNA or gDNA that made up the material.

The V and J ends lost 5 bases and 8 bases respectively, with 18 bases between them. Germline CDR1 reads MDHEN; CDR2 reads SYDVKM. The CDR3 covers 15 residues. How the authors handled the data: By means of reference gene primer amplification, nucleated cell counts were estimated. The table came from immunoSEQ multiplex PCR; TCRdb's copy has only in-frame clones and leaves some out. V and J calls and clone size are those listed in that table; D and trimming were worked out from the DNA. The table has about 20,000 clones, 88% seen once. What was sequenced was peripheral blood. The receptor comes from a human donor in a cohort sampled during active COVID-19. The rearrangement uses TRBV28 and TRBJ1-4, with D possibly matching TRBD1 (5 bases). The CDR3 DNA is TGTGCCAGCAGTACCCTTGGGAATCGGGGGGAAAAACTGTTTTTT. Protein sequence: CASSTLGNRGEKLFF.